Shown below are 22 T cell receptor beta chains from a single sample sequenced in a study of human T cells and chemical hapten exposure. The time point is: patch test 1, 2 weeks after DPC sensitization. Treatment given: therapeutic diphenylcyclopropenone sensitization with weekly scalp DPC. Each CDR3 protein is one row after TCRdb ran MiXCR on the RACE reads. The sample lists nearly 350,000 distinct CDR3 sequences, around 7% occurring once. This specimen consisted of whole blood, obtained in connection with sensitization to the hapten diphenylcyclopropenone (DPC). These receptors all stem from a woman under 30 with alopecia areata. Some clones in this sample may be carry-over from other donors' samples.

This chain uses TRBV12-3 or TRBV12-4 with TRBJ2-1; 8 nucleotides align to TRBD1. V trimming: 4 bases; J trimming: 8 bases; junction bases outside the gene matches: 4. This CDR3 comprises 13 residues. CDR3 region: CASSSTGDYEQFF. In nucleotides, the CDR3 is TGTGCCAGCAGTTCGACAGGGGACTATGAGCAGTTCTTC.

A few counts support this clonotype. This chain joins TRBV3-1 and TRBJ2-1, with D unresolved. The germline V gene has CDR1 LGHDT and CDR2 YNNKEL (reference sequence). V lost 4 bases, J lost 15 bases, and 19 bases lay in between. CDR3 length equals 13 residues. CDR3 DNA: TGTGCCAGCAGCCCTATCTTATCTGGAAGGAGGTTCTTC. This translates into CASSPILSGRRFF.

This clonotype was observed a handful of times. J is TRBJ2-2 and V is TRBV21-1; the D segment call TRBD1 is taken from the table without a DNA check. TRBV21-1 corresponds to a pseudogene. The CDR3 loop spans 16 amino acids. CDR3 nucleotides: TGTGCCAGCAGCGGGGAGGACAGGGGCGACACCGGGGAGCTGTTTTTT. Encoded protein: CASSGEDRGDTGELFF.

In this sample, this clonotype turned up a few times. The chain uses TRBV4-3 and TRBJ2-6; D remains unclear. V dropped 5 bases and J dropped 2 bases, with 10 bases sitting between them. This CDR3 spans 15 amino acids. Germline CDR1 reads LGHNA; CDR2 reads YSLEER. The CDR3 DNA reads TGCGCCAGCAGCAACCCGACCGCTGGGGCCAACGTCCTGACTTTC. Its protein is CASSNPTAGANVLTF.

The table lists this clonotype with many counts. This sequence joins TRBV3-1 and TRBJ2-7, with D possibly being TRBD1 or TRBD2 (6 bases each). The ends were cut back, 4 bases at V and 2 bases at J, with 15 bases in the middle. In germline, CDR1 is LGHDT, CDR2 YNNKEL (reference sequence). The CDR3 runs to 15 residues. The DNA for the CDR3 is TGTGCCAGCAGCCCGCAAGGGGGGTCCGCCTACGAGCAGTACTTC. Amino acid sequence: CASSPQGGSAYEQYF.

This clonotype was detected only a few times. The rearrangement uses TRBV11-3 and TRBJ2-3, with 9 bases matching TRBD2. The trim removed 1 base at V and 4 bases at J, leaving 6 bases unmatched. The CDR3 totals 16 residues. Germline V gene lookup returns CDR1 SGHNT and CDR2 YENEEA. CDR3 protein: CASSLGASGEADTQYF. The CDR3 region has the DNA TGTGCCAGCAGCTTAGGGGCTAGCGGGGAAGCAGATACGCAGTATTTT.

This clonotype was picked up a small number of times. The chain carries TRBV20-1 and TRBJ1-5, with D perhaps TRBD1 (5 bases). Germline loops: CDR1 DFQATT, CDR2 SNEGSKA (reference sequence). With 4 bases removed from V and 5 bases from J, the gap between germline ends came to 12 bases. CDR3 length: 13 residues. CDR3 DNA sequence: TGCAGTGCTAAAGAGGGACGCGATCAGCCCCAGCATTTT. Amino acids: CSAKEGRDQPQHF.

With regard to this clonotype: The junction and the germline gene differ at one end; a read error may be behind it. This chain connects TRBV4-3 to TRBJ1-6; D uncertain. The CDR3 consists of 13 residues. CDR1 LGHNA and CDR2 YSLEER come from the germline V gene. CDR3 in DNA: TGCGCCAGCAGCCAAGAGGCAGAATCACACCTCCACTTT. It yields the protein CASSQEAESHLHF.

The chain combines TRBV13 with TRBJ1-1, with a tentative D call TRBD1 (5 bases). This CDR3 contains 14 residues. Germline CDR1 is PRHDT and CDR2 is FYEKMQ (reference sequence). V dropped 6 bases and J dropped 1 base, with 12 bases sitting between them. The CDR3 loop is CASSPQGENTEAFF. As DNA, the CDR3 is TGTGCCAGCAGTCCGCAGGGCGAGAACACTGAAGCTTTCTTT.

This clonotype was seen at least ten times. The V call is TRBV29-1, the J call TRBJ2-7; 8 bases line up with TRBD1. The ends lost 7 bases at V and 3 bases at J; junction bases unmatched: 5. Per germline, CDR1 SQVTM and CDR2 ANQGSEA. The CDR3 runs to 12 residues. The CDR3 bases are TGCAGCGGGGGGACAGGTTTCTACGAGCAGTACTTC. It specifies CSGGTGFYEQYF.

There are many counts of this clonotype. CDR3 coding DNA: TGTGCCAGCACATTGTATGGGACAGGGGTAATTTCGAACACCGGGGAGCTGTTTTTT. Translation gives CASTLYGTGVISNTGELFF. The rearrangement links TRBV6-2 or TRBV6-3 to TRBJ2-2; 10 bases line up with TRBD1. The J segment lost 0 bases and the V segment lost 7 bases, leaving 14 bases of the junction unmatched. Germline V gene lookup returns CDR1 MNHEY and CDR2 SVGEGT. This CDR3 is built from 19 residues.

This clonotype appeared a few times. The J gene is TRBJ2-1, the V gene TRBV6-6, with 7 bases identical to TRBD1. J lost 3 bases, V lost 7 bases, and 6 bases had no gene match. CDR3 length equals 14 residues. Germline CDR1 and CDR2: MNHNY and SVGAGI (reference sequence). CDR3 residues: CASTTDRDYNEQFF. For the CDR3, the DNA is TGTGCCAGCACCACCGACAGGGACTACAATGAGCAGTTCTTC.

This CDR3 is CATQPDLNTQETQYF. In DNA, the CDR3 is TGTGCCACCCAGCCGGACCTCAACACCCAAGAGACCCAGTACTTC. V usage is TRBV10-3 and J usage is TRBJ2-5; D is undetermined. CDR1 is ENHRY and CDR2 is SYGVKD in the germline V gene. The V gene lost 10 bases and the J gene lost 1 base, with 19 bases spanning the gap. CDR3 length: 15 residues.

This clonotype has ten or more counts. This chain uses TRBV6-5 with TRBJ2-7; TRBD1 agrees at 9 bases. Per the germline V gene, CDR1 is MNHEY and CDR2 is SVGAGI. This CDR3 contains 15 residues. V lost 5 bases to trimming and J lost 0 bases; unmatched junction nucleotides: 5. CDR3 region: CASSLGTGSSYEQYF. DNA of the CDR3: TGTGCCAGCAGTCTCGGGACAGGGAGCTCCTACGAGCAGTACTTC.

This clonotype was detected many times. J is TRBJ1-5 and V is TRBV7-8; possibly TRBD1 for D (5 bases). There are 14 residues in the CDR3. Germline V gene sequence: CDR1 SGHVS, CDR2 FQNEAQ. V was clipped by 5 bases and J by 8 bases, with 16 bases between them. The CDR3 DNA sequence: TGTGCCAGCAGCCTAACAGGTCCCGGTGAGCCCCAGCATTTT. Protein sequence: CASSLTGPGEPQHF.

This clonotype was observed many times. The chain joins TRBV7-2 to TRBJ2-7; D call uncertain. From germline, CDR1 is SGHTA and CDR2 FQGNSA. This CDR3 is 12 amino acids long. V lost 1 base and J lost 2, with 3 bases in between. This CDR3 reads CASSLDAYEQYF. The CDR3 bases are TGTGCCAGCAGCTTAGATGCCTACGAGCAGTACTTC. Full variable domain (rest looked up from reference TRBV7-2 and TRBJ2-7): GAGVSQSPSNKVTEKGKDVELRCDPISGHTALYWYRQSLGQGLEFLIYFQGNSAPDKSGLPSDRFSAERTGGSVSTLTIQRTQQEDSAVYLCASSLDAYEQYFGPGTRLTVT.

This clonotype has ten or more counts. The V and J genes are TRBV6-2 or TRBV6-3 and TRBJ1-5, with TRBD1 matching over 7 bases. The junction had 9 bases not matched to a gene; V was cut back by 5 bases and J by 2 bases. The CDR3 is 16 amino acids. Germline V gives CDR1 MNHEY, CDR2 SVGEGT. The CDR3 loop reads CASSRRDSVGNQPQHF. DNA of the CDR3: TGTGCCAGCAGTCGACGGGACAGTGTGGGCAATCAGCCCCAGCATTTT.

This clonotype was detected ten times or more. The chain uses TRBV6-6 and TRBJ1-2; no reliable D call. In germline, CDR1 is MNHNY, CDR2 SVGAGI (reference sequence). The CDR3 has 13 residues. The ends were cut back, 8 bases at V and 1 base at J, with 11 bases in the middle. The CDR3 protein is CASSRPVNYGYTF. The CDR3 DNA follows: TGTGCCAGCTCCCGTCCAGTTAACTATGGCTACACCTTC.

Many counts were recorded for this clonotype. The rearrangement joins TRBV29-1 to TRBJ2-3; D may be TRBD2 (5 bases). Between the trimmed V and J ends, which lost 2 bases and 8 bases, there was a span of 11 bases. The germline V gene has CDR1 SQVTM and CDR2 ANQGSEA. The CDR3 is 12 residues long. The CDR3 loop is CSVERLLATQYF. In DNA form, the CDR3 reads TGCAGCGTTGAACGGTTGCTAGCTACGCAGTATTTT.

This clonotype was seen repeatedly, ten times or more. The chain links TRBV6-2 or TRBV6-3 to TRBJ2-3; D not certain. Germline V gene data show CDR1 as MNHEY and CDR2 as SVGEGT. V lost 6 bases, J lost 2 bases, and 12 bases lay in between. This CDR3 comprises 14 residues. The CDR3 loop reads CASSPGQVTDTQYF. CDR3 coding DNA: TGTGCCAGCAGCCCCGGTCAGGTCACAGATACGCAGTATTTT.

At least ten counts were recorded for this clonotype. The J gene is TRBJ2-3, the V gene TRBV5-1, with 7 bases lining up with TRBD1. The CDR3 is 14 residues long. Unmatched junction bases numbered 5, after V lost 4 bases and J lost 3 bases. The germline CDR1 and CDR2 sequences are SGHRS and YFSETQ. This CDR3 reads CASSPGTETDTQYF. CDR3 bases: TGCGCCAGCAGCCCCGGGACAGAGACAGATACGCAGTATTTT.

This clonotype was found many times. J is TRBJ1-1 and V is TRBV11-2; 7 bases are shared with TRBD1. V shed 5 bases, J shed 1 base, and the junction held 7 bases outside the gene matches. CDR3 size: 15 residues. Germline V gene lookup returns CDR1 SGHAT and CDR2 FQNNGV. CDR3 in DNA: TGTGCCAGCAGCCCCCTGACAGGGAAGAACACTGAAGCTTTCTTT. Protein: CASSPLTGKNTEAFF.